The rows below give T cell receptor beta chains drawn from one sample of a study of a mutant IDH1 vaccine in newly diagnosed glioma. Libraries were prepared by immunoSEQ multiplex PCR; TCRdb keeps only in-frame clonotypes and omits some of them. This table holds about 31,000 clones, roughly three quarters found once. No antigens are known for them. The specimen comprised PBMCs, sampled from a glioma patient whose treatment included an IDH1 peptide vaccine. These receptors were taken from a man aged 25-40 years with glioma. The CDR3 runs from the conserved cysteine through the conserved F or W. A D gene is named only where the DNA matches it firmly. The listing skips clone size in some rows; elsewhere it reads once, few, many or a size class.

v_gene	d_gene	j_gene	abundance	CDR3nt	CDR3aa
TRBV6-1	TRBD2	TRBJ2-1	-	TGTGCCAGCAGTGACCCGACTAGCGGCAACTACAATGAGCAGTTCTTC	CASSDPTSGNYNEQFF
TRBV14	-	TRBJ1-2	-	TGTGCCAGCAGCCAAGGAATAGGGGCTAACTATGGCTACACCTTC	CASSQGIGANYGYTF
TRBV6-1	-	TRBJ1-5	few	TGTGCCAGCAGTGAAGCTCGAACGGGGCCTTTCAATCAGCCCCAGCATTTT	CASSEARTGPFNQPQHF
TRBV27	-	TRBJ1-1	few	TGTGCCAGCAGTTTATCCATACGGAACACTGAAGCTTTCTTT	CASSLSIRNTEAFF
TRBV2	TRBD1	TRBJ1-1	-	TGTGCCAGCAGTGGGACAGGCTACACTGAAGCTTTCTTT	CASSGTGYTEAFF
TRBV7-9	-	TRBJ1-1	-	TGTGCCAGCAGCATCTCCAGGGAGAGAAACACTGAAGCTTTCTTT	CASSISRERNTEAFF
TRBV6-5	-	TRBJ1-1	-	TGTGCCAGCAGTTACAGTAACAGGGTCACTGAAGCTTTCTTT	CASSYSNRVTEAFF
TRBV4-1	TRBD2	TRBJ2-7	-	TGCGCCAGCAGCCAAGGTACCCCAACTTCGCGGGGGAGCTACGAGCAGTACTTC	CASSQGTPTSRGSYEQYF
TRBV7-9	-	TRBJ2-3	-	TGTGCCAGCAGCTTAGATGCCAGCACAGATACGCAGTATTTT	CASSLDASTDTQYF
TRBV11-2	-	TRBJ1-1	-	TGTGCCGTTGGGTTATGGGGCACTGAAGCTTTCTTT	CAVGLWGTEAFF
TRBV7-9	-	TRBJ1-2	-	TGTGCCAGCAGTGGGGCTGGGGGCAGGTCTCTGGGCTATGGCTACACCTTC	CASSGAGGRSLGYGYTF
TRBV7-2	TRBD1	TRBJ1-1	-	TGTGCCAGCAGCTTCGACAGGGTTAGGCCTGAAGCTTTCTTT	CASSFDRVRPEAFF
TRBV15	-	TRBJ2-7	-	TGTGCCACCAGCAGGGACACGAGCTCCTACGAGCAGTACTTC	CATSRDTSSYEQYF
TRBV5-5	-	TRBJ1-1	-	TGTGCCAGCAGCTTGACCCAGAGGAGCACTGAAGCTTTCTTT	CASSLTQRSTEAFF
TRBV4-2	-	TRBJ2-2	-	TGTGCCAGCAGGGAGGGCGGGACAGCGAACACCGGGGAGCTGTTTTTT	CASREGGTANTGELFF
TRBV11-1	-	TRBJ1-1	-	TGTGCCAGCAGCTTAGGTTGGCAGGGGTACACTGAAGCTTTCTTT	CASSLGWQGYTEAFF
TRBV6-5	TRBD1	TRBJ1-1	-	TGTGCCAGCAGTTACGGACAGGGGATGCCTGAAGCTTTCTTT	CASSYGQGMPEAFF
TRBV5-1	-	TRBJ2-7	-	TGCGCCAGCAGCTCGGACGGTACCTACGAGCAGTACTTC	CASSSDGTYEQYF
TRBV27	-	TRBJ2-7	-	TGTGCCAGCAGTTTGTGGCCCTCCTACGAGCAGTACTTC	CASSLWPSYEQYF
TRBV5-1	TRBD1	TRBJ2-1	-	TGCGCCAGCAGCATGACAGGGGGGGGGTACAATGAGCAGTTCTTC	CASSMTGGGYNEQFF
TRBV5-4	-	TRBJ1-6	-	TGTGCCAGCACCAGAGACCAGAACGGTTCACCCCTCCACTTT	CASTRDQNGSPLHF
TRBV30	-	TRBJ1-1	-	TGTGCCTGGAGAAAAGAGACTGAAGCTTTCTTT	CAWRKETEAFF
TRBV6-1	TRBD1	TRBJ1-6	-	TGTGCCAGCAGTGAAGTAGACAGGGGGTTTAATAATTCACCCCTCCACTTT	CASSEVDRGFNNSPLHF
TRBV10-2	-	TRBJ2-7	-	TGCGCCAGCAGCCCGAGCGTCCTCCGGGACGAGCAGTACTTC	CASSPSVLRDEQYF
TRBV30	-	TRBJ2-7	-	TGTGCCTGTCAGCGAGGCACTACCCCCTACGAGCAGTACTTC	CACQRGTTPYEQYF
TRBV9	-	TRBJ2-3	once	TGTGCCAGCATCCGTTCTTGGGATACGCAGTATTTT	CASIRSWDTQYF
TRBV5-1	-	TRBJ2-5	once	TGCGCCAGCAGCTTTGGCGGGGAGCCGGAAGAGACCCAGTACTTC	CASSFGGEPEETQYF
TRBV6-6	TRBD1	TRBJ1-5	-	TGTGCCAGCAGTTACCCATTGGGGGACAGGCATCAGCCCCAGCATTTT	CASSYPLGDRHQPQHF
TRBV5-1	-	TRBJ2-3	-	TGCGCCAGCAGCGCGGGACTCCGCACAGATACGCAGTATTTT	CASSAGLRTDTQYF
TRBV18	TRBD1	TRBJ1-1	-	TGTGCCAGCTCACCCATTCGACAGGGGACTTTGAACACTGAAGCTTTCTTT	CASSPIRQGTLNTEAFF
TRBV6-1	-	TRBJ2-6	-	TGTGCCAGCGGCGTCGGGGGCTCTGGGGCCAACGTCCTGACTTTC	CASGVGGSGANVLTF
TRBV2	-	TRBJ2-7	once	TGTGCCAGCAGTGAAGGGCCAGCGGGCGAGGGCCCCCTCTACGAGCAGTACTTC	CASSEGPAGEGPLYEQYF
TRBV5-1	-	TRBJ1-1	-	TGCGCCAGCAGGGAACAGGGCGGGTACACTGAAGCTTTCTTT	CASREQGGYTEAFF
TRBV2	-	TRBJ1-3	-	TGTGCCAGCAGTGAAATAGGTGGAAACACCATATATTTT	CASSEIGGNTIYF
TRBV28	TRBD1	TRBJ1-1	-	TGTGCCAGCACTGCGGCAGGGGGCGCGACTGAAGCTTTCTTT	CASTAAGGATEAFF
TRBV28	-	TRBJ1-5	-	TGTGCCAGCAGACCAGGGAATCAGCCCCAGCATTTT	CASRPGNQPQHF
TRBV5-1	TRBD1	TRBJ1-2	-	TGCGCCAGCAGCTTGGATGGACAGGGGCCCTATGGCTACACCTTC	CASSLDGQGPYGYTF
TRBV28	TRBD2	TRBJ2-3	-	TGTGCCAGCAGCCCCTTGCGGGAGTTACCAGATACGCAGTATTTT	CASSPLRELPDTQYF
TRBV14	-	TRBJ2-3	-	TGTGCCAGCAGCCAAGAGTTCGTCGAAACATCGCAGTATTTT	CASSQEFVETSQYF
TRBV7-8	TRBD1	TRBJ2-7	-	TGTGCCAGCAGCTTGAGGGGGCGCAGCTACGAGCAGTACTTC	CASSLRGRSYEQYF
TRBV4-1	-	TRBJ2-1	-	TGCGCCAGCAGCCAAGATCCGGACCCCTTCGATGAGCAGTTCTTC	CASSQDPDPFDEQFF
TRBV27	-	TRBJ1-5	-	TGTGCCAGCAGCCCACTACTTCGACCGGGACTTAGCAATCAGCCCCAGCATTTT	CASSPLLRPGLSNQPQHF
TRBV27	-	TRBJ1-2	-	TGTGCCAGCAGTTTATCGCGGGGAACGGCAAACTATGGCTACACCTTC	CASSLSRGTANYGYTF
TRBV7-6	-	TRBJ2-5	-	TGTGCCAGCAGCCCTTCAGGTTCTCCGGAGACCCAGTACTTC	CASSPSGSPETQYF
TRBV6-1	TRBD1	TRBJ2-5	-	TGTGCCAGCAGTGAAGGACAGGGGGCTTCTGTCGAGACCCAGTACTTC	CASSEGQGASVETQYF
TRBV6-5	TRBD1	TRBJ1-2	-	TGTGCCAGCAGAGAGTGGACAGGCCTCTATGGCTACACCTTC	CASREWTGLYGYTF
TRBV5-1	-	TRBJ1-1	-	TGCGCCAGCAGCTTCGGTTGGGGGGGGGCGAACACTGAAGCTTTCTTT	CASSFGWGGANTEAFF
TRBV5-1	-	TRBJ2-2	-	TGCGCCAGCAGCTTGGGAATAGGTAACACCGGGGAGCTGTTTTTT	CASSLGIGNTGELFF
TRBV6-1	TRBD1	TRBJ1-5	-	TGTGCCAGCAACCTGGACAGGGGTGGTCAGCCCCAGCATTTT	CASNLDRGGQPQHF
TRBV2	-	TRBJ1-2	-	TGTGCCAGCGGTGGGGACTATGGCTACACCTTC	CASGGDYGYTF
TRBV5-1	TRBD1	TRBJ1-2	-	TGCGCCAGCAGCTTCACGGGACAGAGTAACTATGGCTACACCTTC	CASSFTGQSNYGYTF
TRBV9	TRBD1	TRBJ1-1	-	TGTGCCAGCAGCGTCACAGGGGGAGGCACTGAAGCTTTCTTT	CASSVTGGGTEAFF
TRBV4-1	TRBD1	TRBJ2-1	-	TGCGCCAGCAGCCAAGATCCTAGGCACCCGCGGGGGACAGGGCTCAATGAGCAGTTCTTC	CASSQDPRHPRGTGLNEQFF
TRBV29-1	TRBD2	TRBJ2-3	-	TGCAGCGTTGTAAGGCTAGCGGGGATCACAGATACGCAGTATTTT	CSVVRLAGITDTQYF